Listed below are T cell receptor beta chains from one sample, sequenced in a study of T cell changes during pregnancy in multiple sclerosis. TCRdb's table, derived via immunoSEQ multiplex PCR, lists solely in-frame clones and lacks some. The table includes about 59,000 clones, roughly 94% detected once. Source: CD8+ T cells from peripheral blood mononuclear cells, taken after pregnancy. The receptors were sampled from a female donor with multiple sclerosis, enrolled in a pregnancy study. The conserved cysteine and the conserved F or W are not part of the CDR3 here. Each record gives: CDR3 length, J gene, V gene, clone size, CDR3 protein. Not all rows give a size; the values are once, few, many and, for expanded clones, a class.

12	TRBJ2-7	TRBV29-1	-	SVEEGTSTYEQY
12	TRBJ2-2	TRBV6-1	-	ASSFTANTGELF
18	TRBJ2-3	TRBV4-1	-	ASSQERGMGAGGEIDTQY
14	TRBJ2-1	TRBV7-8	-	ASSLDRRVQHNEQF
16	TRBJ2-6	TRBV5-1	-	ASSVGAGGFSGANVLT
13	TRBJ1-1	TRBV5-1	-	ASSRPQGGNTEAF
12	TRBJ2-7	TRBV9	-	ASSVEGSSYEQY
12	TRBJ2-7	TRBV25-1	-	ASSPLAGVYEQY
11	TRBJ1-1	TRBV19	once	ASSMGRTTEAF
11	TRBJ2-3	TRBV6-4	-	ASSKQGTDTQY
13	TRBJ2-1	TRBV19	once	ASSSGQGADNEQF
13	TRBJ1-2	TRBV27	-	ASSPGGPTDYGYT
12	TRBJ2-7	TRBV18	-	ASSLTGGNDEQY
13	TRBJ1-1	TRBV19	-	ASSIAGGENTEAF
13	TRBJ2-1	TRBV7-7	-	ASSIGKSSYNEQF
12	TRBJ1-5	TRBV30	-	AWSAGTGVQPQH
13	TRBJ1-1	TRBV7-9	-	ASSLVGQGPTEAF
12	TRBJ2-5	TRBV2	-	ASSEWTGGETQY
12	TRBJ2-7	TRBV4-1	-	ASSHLSRGYEQY
10	TRBJ2-7	TRBV7-9	-	ASSSQGYEQY
12	TRBJ2-3	TRBV13	-	ASSGEGGTDTQY
14	TRBJ2-5	TRBV2	-	ASSELAGNRGETQY
11	TRBJ2-2	TRBV5-4	-	ASSPWATGELF
12	TRBJ1-1	TRBV9	-	ASSEGGWNTEAF
10	TRBJ2-4	TRBV4-1	few	ASSLERNIQY
11	TRBJ2-7	TRBV19	few	ASSRTSGYEQY
11	TRBJ2-7	TRBV2	-	ASSEQRDLEQY
11	TRBJ1-1	TRBV2	once	ASSGQKVTEAF
12	TRBJ2-3	TRBV4-2	-	ASSPGQGKDTQY
11	TRBJ2-7	TRBV27	-	ASSPTGFYEQY
10	TRBJ1-2	TRBV5-4	-	ASRDPAGGYT
14	TRBJ2-7	TRBV14	-	ASSRPPGQGPYEQY
13	TRBJ2-7	TRBV4-1	-	ASSLHEGDLYEQY
13	TRBJ2-1	TRBV5-1	-	ASSSTSGRADEQF
14	TRBJ2-1	TRBV10-3	-	AISEGWLAGAGEQF
10	TRBJ2-3	TRBV19	once	ASKQGADTQY
14	-	TRBV6-4	-	ASSEHDRGDTGELF
12	TRBJ2-7	TRBV5-4	once	ASTTSGGSYEQY
11	TRBJ2-1	TRBV19	-	ASSYSSYNEQF
15	TRBJ2-7	TRBV19	-	ASSIGSGGQGVYEQY
17	TRBJ2-2	TRBV5-5	-	ASSDLLAGGPMDTGELF
11	TRBJ1-2	TRBV27	-	ASSLGGDYGYT
12	TRBJ2-5	TRBV28	-	ASRIQGRGETQY
11	TRBJ1-1	TRBV7-9	-	ASSIGLNTEAF
14	TRBJ2-1	TRBV7-2	-	ASSLVGGRLYNEQF